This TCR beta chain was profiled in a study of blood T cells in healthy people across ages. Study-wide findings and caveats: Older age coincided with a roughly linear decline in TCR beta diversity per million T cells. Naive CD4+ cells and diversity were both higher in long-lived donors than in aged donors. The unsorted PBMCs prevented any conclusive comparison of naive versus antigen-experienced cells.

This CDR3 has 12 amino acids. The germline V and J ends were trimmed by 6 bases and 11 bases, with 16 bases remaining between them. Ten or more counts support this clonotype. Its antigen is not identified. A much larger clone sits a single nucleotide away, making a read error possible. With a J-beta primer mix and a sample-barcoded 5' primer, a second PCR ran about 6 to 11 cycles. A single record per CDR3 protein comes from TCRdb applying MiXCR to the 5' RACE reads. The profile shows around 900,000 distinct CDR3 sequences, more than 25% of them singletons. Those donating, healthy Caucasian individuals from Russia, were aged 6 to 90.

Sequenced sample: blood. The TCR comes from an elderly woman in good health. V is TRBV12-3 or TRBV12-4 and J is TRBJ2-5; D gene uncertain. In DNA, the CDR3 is TGTGCCAGCAGGAGTCAGGTGAATGAGCAGTACTTC. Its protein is CASRSQVNEQYF.